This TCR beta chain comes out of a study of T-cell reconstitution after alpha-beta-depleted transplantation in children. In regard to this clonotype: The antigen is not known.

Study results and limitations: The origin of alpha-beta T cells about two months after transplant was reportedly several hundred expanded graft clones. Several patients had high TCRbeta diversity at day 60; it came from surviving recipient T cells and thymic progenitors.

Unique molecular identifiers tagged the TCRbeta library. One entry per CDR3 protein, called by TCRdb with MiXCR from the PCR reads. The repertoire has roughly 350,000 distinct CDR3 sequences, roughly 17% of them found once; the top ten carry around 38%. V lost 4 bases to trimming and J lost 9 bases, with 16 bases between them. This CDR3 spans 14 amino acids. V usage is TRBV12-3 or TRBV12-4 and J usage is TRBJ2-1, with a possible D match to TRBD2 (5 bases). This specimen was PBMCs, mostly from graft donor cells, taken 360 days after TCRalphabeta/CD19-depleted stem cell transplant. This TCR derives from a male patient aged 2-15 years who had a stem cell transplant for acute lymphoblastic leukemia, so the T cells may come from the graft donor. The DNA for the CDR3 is TGTGCCAGCAGTTCTGACTACCCCCGGAGTGAGCAGTTCTTC. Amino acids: CASSSDYPRSEQFF.